The present TCR beta chain was sequenced within a study of T cells in Graves' hyperthyroidism and ophthalmopathy. Exclusion followed for patients with uncontrolled infection, other autoimmune disease, pregnancy or lactation. Isolation of PBMCs was performed on 8.5 to 10 ml fresh peripheral blood. The CDR3 regions of TCR beta were amplified from RNA transcripts. Using the HTBI primer set, a first-round RT-PCR was run on the TCR CDR3. TCRdb called the multiplex PCR reads again in MiXCR, with one record for every CDR3 protein. In the table there are over 700,000 distinct CDR3 sequences, over 35% of which are singletons. Germline CDR1 DFQATT, CDR2 SNEGSKA (reference sequence). Trimming removed 5 bases from V and 8 bases from J, with 18 bases in between. The CDR3 consists of 14 residues.

The rearrangement uses TRBV20-1 and TRBJ1-4; D may be TRBD1 (6 bases). This receptor was obtained from a man younger than 35 with Graves' hyperthyroidism. The material sequenced was blood. The CDR3 bases are TGCAGTGCTCCTACGACGGGGGCGAACGAAAAACTGTTTTTT. Protein: CSAPTTGANEKLFF.